This TCR beta chain was recorded in a study of T-cell reconstitution after alpha-beta-depleted transplantation in children. Using unique molecular identifiers, the investigators prepared the TCRbeta library. One entry per CDR3 protein, called by TCRdb with MiXCR from the PCR reads. The sample has approximately 120,000 distinct CDR3 sequences; approximately 8.7% are singletons. The sequences come from PBMCs, mostly from graft donor cells, collected 180 days after TCRalphabeta/CD19-depleted stem cell transplant. This clonotype was obtained from a girl in the first two years of life who had a stem cell transplant for combined immunodeficiency, so the T cells may come from the graft donor.

CDR3 DNA: TGCAGTGCGTCGGGACAGGGAAACACTGAAGCTTTCTTT. Its protein product is CSASGQGNTEAFF. The chain carries TRBV20-1 and TRBJ1-1, with 9 bases fitting TRBD1. This CDR3 has 13 residues. The ends lost 6 bases at V and 2 bases at J; junction bases unmatched: 4. Germline lookup yields CDR1 DFQATT and CDR2 SNEGSKA (reference sequence).